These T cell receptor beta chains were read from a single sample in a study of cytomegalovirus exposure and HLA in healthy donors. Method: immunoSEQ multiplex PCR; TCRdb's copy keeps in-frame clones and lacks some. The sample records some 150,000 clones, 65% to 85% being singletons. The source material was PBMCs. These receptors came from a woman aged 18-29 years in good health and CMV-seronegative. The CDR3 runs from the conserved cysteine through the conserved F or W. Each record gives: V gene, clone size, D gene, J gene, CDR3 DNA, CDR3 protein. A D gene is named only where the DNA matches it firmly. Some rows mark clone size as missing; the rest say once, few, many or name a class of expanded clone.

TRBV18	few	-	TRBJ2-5	TGTGCCAGCTCACCACGGGTGACTATCAAAGAGACCCAGTACTTC	CASSPRVTIKETQYF
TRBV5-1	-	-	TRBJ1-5	TGCGCCAGCAGCTTGCGGGGAGAGGGCAATCAGCCCCAGCATTTT	CASSLRGEGNQPQHF
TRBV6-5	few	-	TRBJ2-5	TGTGCCAGCAGTTACGGGGCCCAAGAGACCCAGTACTTC	CASSYGAQETQYF
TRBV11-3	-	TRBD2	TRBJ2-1	TGTGCCAGCAGCTTAGGGCCTAGCGGCTACAATGAGCAGTTCTTC	CASSLGPSGYNEQFF
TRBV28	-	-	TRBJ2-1	TGTGCCAGCAGTTTTCCGTCGGAGGTCCCCACCTACAATGAGCAGTTCTTC	CASSFPSEVPTYNEQFF
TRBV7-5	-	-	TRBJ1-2	TGTGTCAGAAGCTTAGGCAGACAGGGAAGGAACTATGGCTACACCTTC	CVRSLGRQGRNYGYTF
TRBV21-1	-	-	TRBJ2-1	TGTGCCAGCAGCATTCGGGACAGGGGTTACAATGAGCAGTTCTTC	CASSIRDRGYNEQFF
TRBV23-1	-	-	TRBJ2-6	TGCGCCAGCAGGCCGGCAGGGGCCGGGGCCAACGTCCTGACTTTC	CASRPAGAGANVLTF
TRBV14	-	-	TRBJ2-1	TGTGCCAGCAGCCAAGGCCCGGGAGCCTTATCCTACAATGAGCAGTTCTTC	CASSQGPGALSYNEQFF
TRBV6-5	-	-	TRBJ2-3	TGTGCCAGCAGTCGAAGACTTACCACAGATACGCAGTATTTT	CASSRRLTTDTQYF
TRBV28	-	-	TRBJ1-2	TGTGCCAGCAGTTTAGCAGGGGTCAGCTACACCTTC	CASSLAGVSYTF
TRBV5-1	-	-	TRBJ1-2	TGCGCCAGCCGAAACAGAGCCGGCTACACCTTC	CASRNRAGYTF
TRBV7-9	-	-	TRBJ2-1	TGTTCCAGCAGCTTAGGCAGCTCCTACAATGAGCAGTTCTTC	CSSSLGSSYNEQFF
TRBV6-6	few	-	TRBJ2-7	TGTGCCAGCAGCCCCGGACAGACCTACGAGCAGTACTTC	CASSPGQTYEQYF
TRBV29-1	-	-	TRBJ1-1	TGCAGCGTCGTACAGTATGAAGCTTTCTTT	CSVVQYEAFF
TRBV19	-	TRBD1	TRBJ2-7	TGTGCCAGTAGTATCTCGGGCAGGGGGCGCGAGCAGTACTTC	CASSISGRGREQYF
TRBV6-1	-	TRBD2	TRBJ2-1	TGTGCCAGCACCGCTAGCGGATACAATGAGCAGTTCTTC	CASTASGYNEQFF
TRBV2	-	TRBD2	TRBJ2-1	TGTGCCAGCAGTGAGGGGCTAGCGGGAGTCGCTGAGCAGTTCTTC	CASSEGLAGVAEQFF
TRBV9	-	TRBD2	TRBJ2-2	TGTGCCAGCAGCGTAGCGGGGACTAGCCGGACCGGGGAGCTGTTTTTT	CASSVAGTSRTGELFF
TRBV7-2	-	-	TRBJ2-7	TGTGCCAGCAGCCTCTCCCCTGACAAGGCCCTCTACGAGCAGTACTTC	CASSLSPDKALYEQYF
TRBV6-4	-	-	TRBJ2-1	TGTGCCAGCAGTGACGGGCAGTACAATGAGCAGTTCTTC	CASSDGQYNEQFF
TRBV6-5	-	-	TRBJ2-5	TGTGCCAGCAGTTGGGACTTTCAAGAGACCCAGTACTTC	CASSWDFQETQYF
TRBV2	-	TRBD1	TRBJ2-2	TGTGCCAGCAGGGGCCTCAACAGGGGTGGCGGGGAGCTGTTTTTT	CASRGLNRGGGELFF
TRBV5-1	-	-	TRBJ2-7	TGCGCCAGCAGCTTCCTCGACAATTCCTACGAGCAGTACTTC	CASSFLDNSYEQYF
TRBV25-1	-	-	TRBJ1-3	TGTGCCAGCAGTGAACAGGGGACCTCTGGAAACACCATATATTTT	CASSEQGTSGNTIYF
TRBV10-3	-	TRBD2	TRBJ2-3	TGTGCCATCAGTGCCCGACTAGCAGCTAGCACAGATACGCAGTATTTT	CAISARLAASTDTQYF
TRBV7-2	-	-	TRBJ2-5	TGTGCCAGCAGCGGCCAGGGGACCCAGTACTTC	CASSGQGTQYF
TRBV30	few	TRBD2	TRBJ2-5	TGTGCCTGGAGTGTTGGCGGGAGCCACCAAGAGACCCAGTACTTC	CAWSVGGSHQETQYF
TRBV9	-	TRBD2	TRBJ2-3	TGTGCCAGCAGCGTAGAAGGGCTAGCGGGAGATACGCAGTATTTT	CASSVEGLAGDTQYF
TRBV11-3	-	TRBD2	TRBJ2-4	TGTGCCAGCAGCCGTATTGGTCTAGCGGGAGGGCCAGACATTCAGTACTTC	CASSRIGLAGGPDIQYF
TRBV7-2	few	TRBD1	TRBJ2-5	TGTGCCAGCAGGCGACAGGGCTTGGAGACCCAGTACTTC	CASRRQGLETQYF
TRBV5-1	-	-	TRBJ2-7	TGCGCCAGCGCCCCACTAGCCTCCTCTCCCTCAAGCTCCTACGAGCAGTACTTC	CASAPLASSPSSSYEQYF
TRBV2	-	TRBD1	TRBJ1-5	TGTGCCAGCAGTGACAGGGGGTATAATCAGCCCCAGCATTTT	CASSDRGYNQPQHF
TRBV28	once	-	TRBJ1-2	TGTGCCAGCAGTTTCCTTCCCCGGACGGGAGCCTTCGCTGGCTACACCTTC	CASSFLPRTGAFAGYTF
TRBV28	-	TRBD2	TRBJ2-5	TGTGCCAGCAGAATAGGACTAGTTCAAGAGACCCAGTACTTC	CASRIGLVQETQYF
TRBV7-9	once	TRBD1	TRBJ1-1	TGTGCCAGCAGCCTTAGGGGCCCGGACAGGGTATTGGCAGCTTTCTTT	CASSLRGPDRVLAAFF
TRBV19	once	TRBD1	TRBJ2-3	TGTGCCAGTAGTACCGGGACAGGGGCGCAGTATTTT	CASSTGTGAQYF
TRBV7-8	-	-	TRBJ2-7	TGTGCCAGCAGCTTAGAAGGCGCGACTAGCTCCTACGAGCAGTACTTC	CASSLEGATSSYEQYF
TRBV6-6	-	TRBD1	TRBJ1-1	TGTGCCAGCAGTAAGACAGGGGGCACTGAAGCTTTCTTT	CASSKTGGTEAFF
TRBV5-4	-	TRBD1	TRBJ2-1	TGTGCCAGCAGCCCGACAGGGGCCTTAGTCAATGAGCAGTTCTTC	CASSPTGALVNEQFF